This T cell receptor (beta chain) was profiled in a study of T-cell reconstitution after alpha-beta-depleted transplantation in children. V dropped 2 bases and J dropped 10 bases, with 15 bases sitting between them. The CDR3 sequence is 14 residues long. This clonotype was observed many times. Preparation of the TCRbeta library was carried out with unique molecular identifiers. In TCRdb, the PCR reads were re-called with MiXCR into one record per CDR3 protein. The sample lists about 600,000 distinct CDR3 sequences, 23% occurring once. The sample consisted of PBMCs, mostly from graft donor cells, taken 360 days after TCRalphabeta/CD19-depleted stem cell transplant. This clonotype originated in a boy under three years old who had a stem cell transplant for acute myeloid leukemia, so the T cells may come from the graft donor. J is TRBJ2-1 and V is TRBV12-3 or TRBV12-4, with D possibly TRBD2 on 7 matching bases. The CDR3 spells CASSLWGGQGEQFF. CDR3 in DNA: TGTGCCAGCAGTTTATGGGGGGGCCAGGGGGAGCAGTTCTTC.